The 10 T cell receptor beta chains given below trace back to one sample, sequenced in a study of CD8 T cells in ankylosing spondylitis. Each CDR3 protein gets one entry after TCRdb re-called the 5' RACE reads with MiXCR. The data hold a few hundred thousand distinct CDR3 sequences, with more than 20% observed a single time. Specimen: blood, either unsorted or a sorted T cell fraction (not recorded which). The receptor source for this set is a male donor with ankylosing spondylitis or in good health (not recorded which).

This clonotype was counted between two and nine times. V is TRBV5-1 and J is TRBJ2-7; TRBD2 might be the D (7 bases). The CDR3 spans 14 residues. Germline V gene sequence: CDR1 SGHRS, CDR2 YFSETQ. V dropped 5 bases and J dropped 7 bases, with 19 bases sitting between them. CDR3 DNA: TGCGCCAGCAGACCGGCGGGGGACCAGGGGGAGCAGTACTTC. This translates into CASRPAGDQGEQYF.

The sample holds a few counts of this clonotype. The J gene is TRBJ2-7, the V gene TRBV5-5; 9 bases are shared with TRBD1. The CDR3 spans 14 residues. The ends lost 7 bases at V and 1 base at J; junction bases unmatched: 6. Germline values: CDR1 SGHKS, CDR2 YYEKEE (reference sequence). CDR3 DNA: TGTGCCAGCGGATCCGGGACAGGGTCCTACGAGCAGTACTTC. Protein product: CASGSGTGSYEQYF.

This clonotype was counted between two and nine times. The CDR3 region is CATSRVGLPGATNEKLFF. The CDR3 nucleotides read TGTGCCACCAGCAGAGTGGGTTTGCCGGGGGCAACTAATGAAAAACTGTTTTTT. V gene TRBV15 combines with J gene TRBJ1-4, with a weak D call TRBD1 (5 bases). CDR3 length: 18 residues. Between the trimmed V and J ends, which lost 1 base and 0 bases, there was a span of 15 bases. Germline CDR1 is LNHNV and CDR2 is YYDKDF (reference sequence).

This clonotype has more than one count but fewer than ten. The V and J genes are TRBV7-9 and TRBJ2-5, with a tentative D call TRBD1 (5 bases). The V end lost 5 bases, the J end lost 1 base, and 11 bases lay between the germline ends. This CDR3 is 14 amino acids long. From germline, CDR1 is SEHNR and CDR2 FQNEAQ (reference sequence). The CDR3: CASSGWTPQETQYF. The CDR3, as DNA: TGTGCCAGCAGCGGATGGACACCCCAAGAGACCCAGTACTTC.

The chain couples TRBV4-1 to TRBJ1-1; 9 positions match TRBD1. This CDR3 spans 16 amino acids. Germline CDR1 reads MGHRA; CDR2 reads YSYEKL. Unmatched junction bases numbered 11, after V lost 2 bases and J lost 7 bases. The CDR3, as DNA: TGCGCCAGCAGCCAAAACCTTGGGACAGGGTCTTTTGAAGCTTTCTTT. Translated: CASSQNLGTGSFEAFF.

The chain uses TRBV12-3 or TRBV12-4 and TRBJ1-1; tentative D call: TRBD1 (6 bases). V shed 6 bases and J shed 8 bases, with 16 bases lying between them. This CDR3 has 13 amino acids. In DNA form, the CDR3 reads TGTGCCAGCAGCTTTGCGCCAGGGGCCGAAGCTTTCTTT. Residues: CASSFAPGAEAFF.

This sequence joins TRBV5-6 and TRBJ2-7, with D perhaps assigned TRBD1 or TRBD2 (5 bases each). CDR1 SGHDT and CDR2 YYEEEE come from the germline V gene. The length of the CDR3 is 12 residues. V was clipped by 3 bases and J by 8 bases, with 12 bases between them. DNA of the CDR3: TGTGCCAGCAGCTCGGGGACCGGGCAGCAGTACTTC. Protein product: CASSSGTGQQYF. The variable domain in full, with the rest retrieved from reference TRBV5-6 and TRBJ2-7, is DAGVTQSPTHLIKTRGQQVTLRCSPKSGHDTVSWYQQALGQGPQFIFQYYEEEERQRGNFPDRFSGHQFPNYSSELNVNALLLGDSALYLCASSSGTGQQYFGPGTRLTVT.

The CDR3 reads CASSFDRDPPYNEQFF. In DNA, the CDR3 is TGTGCCAGCAGCTTCGACAGGGATCCCCCTTACAATGAGCAGTTCTTC. This chain joins TRBV5-6 and TRBJ2-1, with TRBD1 identical over 7 bases. J lost 4 bases, V lost 2 bases, and 9 bases had no gene match. The CDR3 length is 16 residues. In germline, CDR1 is SGHDT, CDR2 YYEEEE.

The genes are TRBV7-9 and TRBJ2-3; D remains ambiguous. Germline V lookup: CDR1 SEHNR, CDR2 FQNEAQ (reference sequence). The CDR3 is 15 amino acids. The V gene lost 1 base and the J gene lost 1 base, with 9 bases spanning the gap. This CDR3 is CASSLVGSGTDTQYF. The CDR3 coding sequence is TGTGCCAGCAGCTTAGTGGGATCCGGCACAGATACGCAGTATTTT.

CDR3 residues: CASSPVSGGTDTQYF. CDR3 bases: TGTGCCAGCTCACCAGTGAGCGGGGGCACAGATACGCAGTATTTT. This chain uses TRBV18 with TRBJ2-3, with TRBD2 matching 7 bases. Looked up from germline, CDR1 is KGHSH and CDR2 is LQKENI. The CDR3 sequence is 15 residues long. With V trimmed by 2 bases and J by 1 base, 3 bases remained unmatched.